The source of this T cell receptor beta chain is a study of T cell responses to AZD1222 COVID-19 vaccine. The germline V gene has CDR1 MNHEY and CDR2 SMNVEV (reference sequence). V lost 5 bases, J lost 5 bases, and 4 bases stayed unmatched. This CDR3 contains 14 residues. Measured with immunoSEQ multiplex PCR; TCRdb has only the in-frame clones, and not every one. The data show tens of thousands of clones, roughly 89% seen once. This clonotype was obtained from an adult who received the AZD1222 COVID-19 vaccine. V and J are TRBV27 and TRBJ2-2, with 8 bases identical to TRBD1. The sample here was peripheral blood, taken 28 days after the second AZD1222 dose. For the CDR3, the DNA is TGTGCCAGCAGTAGGGGACAGGTAACCGGGGAGCTGTTTTTT. Translation gives CASSRGQVTGELFF.